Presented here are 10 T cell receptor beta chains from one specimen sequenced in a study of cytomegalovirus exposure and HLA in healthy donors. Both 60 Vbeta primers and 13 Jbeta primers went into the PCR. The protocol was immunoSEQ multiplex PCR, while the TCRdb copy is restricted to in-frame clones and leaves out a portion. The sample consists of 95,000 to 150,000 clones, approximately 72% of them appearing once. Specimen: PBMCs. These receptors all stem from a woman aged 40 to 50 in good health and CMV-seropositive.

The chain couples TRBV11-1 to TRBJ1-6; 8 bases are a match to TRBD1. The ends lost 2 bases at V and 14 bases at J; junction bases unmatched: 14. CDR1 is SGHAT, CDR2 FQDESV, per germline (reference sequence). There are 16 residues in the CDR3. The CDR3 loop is CASSLKSWTGPKTLHF. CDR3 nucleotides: TGTGCCAGCAGCTTAAAGTCGTGGACAGGGCCGAAGACCCTCCACTTT.

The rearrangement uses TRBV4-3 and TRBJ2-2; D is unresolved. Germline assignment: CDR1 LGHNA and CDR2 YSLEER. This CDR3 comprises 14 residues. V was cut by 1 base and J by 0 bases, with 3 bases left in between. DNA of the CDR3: TGCGCCAGCAGCCAAGGGCCGAACACCGGGGAGCTGTTTTTT. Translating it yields CASSQGPNTGELFF.

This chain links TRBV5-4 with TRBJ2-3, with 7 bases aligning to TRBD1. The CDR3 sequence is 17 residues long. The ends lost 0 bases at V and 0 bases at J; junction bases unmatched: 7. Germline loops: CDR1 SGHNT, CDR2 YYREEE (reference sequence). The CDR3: CASSLERGRYSTDTQYF. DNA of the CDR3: TGTGCCAGCAGCTTGGAAAGGGGGCGTTATAGCACAGATACGCAGTATTTT.

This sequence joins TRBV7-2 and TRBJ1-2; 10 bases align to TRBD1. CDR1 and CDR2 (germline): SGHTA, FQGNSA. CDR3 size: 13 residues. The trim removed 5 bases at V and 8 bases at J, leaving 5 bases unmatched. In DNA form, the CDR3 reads TGTGCCAGCAGCCCAGACAGGGGGCAAGGCTACACCTTC. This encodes CASSPDRGQGYTF.

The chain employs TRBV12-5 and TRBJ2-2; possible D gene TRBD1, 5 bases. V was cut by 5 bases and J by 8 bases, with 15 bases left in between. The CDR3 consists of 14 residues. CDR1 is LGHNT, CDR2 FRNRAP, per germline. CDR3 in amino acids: CASGLDRRPGELFF. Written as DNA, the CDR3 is TGTGCTAGTGGTCTCGACAGACGGCCGGGGGAGCTGTTTTTT.

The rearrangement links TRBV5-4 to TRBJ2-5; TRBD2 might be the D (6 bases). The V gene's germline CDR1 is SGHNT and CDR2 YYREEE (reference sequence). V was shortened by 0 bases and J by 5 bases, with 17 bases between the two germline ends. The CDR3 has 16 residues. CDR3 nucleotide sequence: TGTGCCAGCAGCTTGGCTTACGGGACTCCCCCGGAGACCCAGTACTTC. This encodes CASSLAYGTPPETQYF.

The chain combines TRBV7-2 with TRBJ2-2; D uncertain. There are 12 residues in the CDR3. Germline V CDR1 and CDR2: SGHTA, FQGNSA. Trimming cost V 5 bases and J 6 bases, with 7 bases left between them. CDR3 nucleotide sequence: TGTGCCAGCAGCGATCTAGCCGGGGAGCTGTTTTTT. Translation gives CASSDLAGELFF.

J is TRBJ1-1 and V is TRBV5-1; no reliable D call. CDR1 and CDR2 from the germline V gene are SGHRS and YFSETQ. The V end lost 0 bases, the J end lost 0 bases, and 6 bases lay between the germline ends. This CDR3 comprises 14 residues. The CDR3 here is CASSLDRLNTEAFF. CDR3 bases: TGCGCCAGCAGCTTGGACAGATTGAACACTGAAGCTTTCTTT.

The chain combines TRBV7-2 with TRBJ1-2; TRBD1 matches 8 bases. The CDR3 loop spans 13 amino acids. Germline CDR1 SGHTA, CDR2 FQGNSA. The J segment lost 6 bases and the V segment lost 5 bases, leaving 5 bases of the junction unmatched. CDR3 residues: CASSPDRGDGYTF. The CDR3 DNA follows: TGTGCCAGCAGCCCCGACAGGGGAGATGGCTACACCTTC. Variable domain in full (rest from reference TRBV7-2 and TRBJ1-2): GAGVSQSPSNKVTEKGKDVELRCDPISGHTALYWYRQSLGQGLEFLIYFQGNSAPDKSGLPSDRFSAERTGGSVSTLTIQRTQQEDSAVYLCASSPDRGDGYTFGSGTRLTVV.

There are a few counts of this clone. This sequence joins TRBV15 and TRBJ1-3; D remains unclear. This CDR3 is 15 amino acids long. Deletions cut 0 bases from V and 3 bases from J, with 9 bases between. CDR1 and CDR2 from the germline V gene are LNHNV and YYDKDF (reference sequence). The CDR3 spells CATSRDWADGNTIYF. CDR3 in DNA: TGTGCCACCAGCAGAGATTGGGCAGATGGAAACACCATATATTTT.